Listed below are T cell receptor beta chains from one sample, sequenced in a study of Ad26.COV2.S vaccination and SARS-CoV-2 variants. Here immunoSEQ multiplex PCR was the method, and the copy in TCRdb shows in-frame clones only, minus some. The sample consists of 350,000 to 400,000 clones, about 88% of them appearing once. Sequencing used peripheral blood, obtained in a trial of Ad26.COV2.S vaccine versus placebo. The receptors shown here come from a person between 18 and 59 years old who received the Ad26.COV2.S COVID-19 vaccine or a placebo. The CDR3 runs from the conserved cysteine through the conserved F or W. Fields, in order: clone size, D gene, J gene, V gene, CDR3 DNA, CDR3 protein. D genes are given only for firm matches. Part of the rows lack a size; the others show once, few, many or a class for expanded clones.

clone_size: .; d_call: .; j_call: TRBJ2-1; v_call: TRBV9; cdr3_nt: TGTGCCAGCAGCGTAGCTCTTCACAATGAGCAGTTCTTC; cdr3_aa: CASSVALHNEQFF
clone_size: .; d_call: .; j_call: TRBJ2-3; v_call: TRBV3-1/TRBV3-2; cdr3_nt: TGTGCCAGCAGCCGTACAGGGTCGGGCACAGATACGCAGTATTTT; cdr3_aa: CASSRTGSGTDTQYF
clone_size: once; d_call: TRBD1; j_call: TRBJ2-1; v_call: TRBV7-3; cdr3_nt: TGTGCCAGCAGCCCTACGGGACAGGGGGCGCGGAATGAGCAGTTCTTC; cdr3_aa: CASSPTGQGARNEQFF
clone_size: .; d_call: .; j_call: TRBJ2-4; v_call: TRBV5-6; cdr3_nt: TGTGCCAGCAGCTTGGTGGGGGGTTCGGCCAAAAACATTCAGTACTTC; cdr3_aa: CASSLVGGSAKNIQYF
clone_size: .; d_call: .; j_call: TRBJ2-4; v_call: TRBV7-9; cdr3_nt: TGTGCCAGCAGCTTCAAGGGCCTAGCCAAAAACATTCAGTACTTC; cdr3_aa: CASSFKGLAKNIQYF
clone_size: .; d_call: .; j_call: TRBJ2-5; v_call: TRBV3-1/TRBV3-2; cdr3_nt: TGTGCCAGCAGCCCAGCAAGGGCTGGTGAGACCCAGTACTTC; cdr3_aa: CASSPARAGETQYF
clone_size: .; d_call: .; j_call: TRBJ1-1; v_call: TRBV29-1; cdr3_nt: TGCAGCGTGTCACAGGGTGGGAACACTGAAGCTTTCTTT; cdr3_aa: CSVSQGGNTEAFF
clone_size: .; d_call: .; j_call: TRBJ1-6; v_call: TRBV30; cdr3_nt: TGTGCCTGGAGTTCAGGTTTGAATTCACCCCTCCACTTT; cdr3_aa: CAWSSGLNSPLHF
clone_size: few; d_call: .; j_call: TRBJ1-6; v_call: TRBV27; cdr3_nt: TGTGCCAGCTCTCCCGGCAGTGGCTGGTCCAATTCACCCCTCCACTTT; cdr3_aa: CASSPGSGWSNSPLHF
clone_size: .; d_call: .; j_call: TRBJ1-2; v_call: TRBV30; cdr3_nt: TGTGCCTGGAGCCCCGACGGTGACTATGGCTACACCTTC; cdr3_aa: CAWSPDGDYGYTF
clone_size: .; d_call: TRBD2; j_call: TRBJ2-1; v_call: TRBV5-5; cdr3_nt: TGTGCCAGCAGCTTGGGGACTAGCGGGAGTAAGGATGAGCAGTTCTTC; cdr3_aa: CASSLGTSGSKDEQFF
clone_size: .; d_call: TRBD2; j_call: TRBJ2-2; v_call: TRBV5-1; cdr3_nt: TGCGCCAGCAGCTTGGCCGGGACTAGCGTGGCCGGGGAGCTGTTTTTT; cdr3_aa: CASSLAGTSVAGELFF
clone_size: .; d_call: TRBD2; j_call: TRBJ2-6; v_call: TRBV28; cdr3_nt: TGTGCCAGCGGATTAGCGGGGCTCTTCTCTGGGGCCAACGTCCTGACTTTC; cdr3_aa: CASGLAGLFSGANVLTF
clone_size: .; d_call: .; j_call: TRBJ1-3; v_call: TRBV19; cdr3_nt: TGTGCCAGTAGTACAGGACAGCCCGGAAACACCATATATTTT; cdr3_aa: CASSTGQPGNTIYF
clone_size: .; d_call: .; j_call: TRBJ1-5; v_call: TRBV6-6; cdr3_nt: TGTGCCAGCAGTTACTCGTTAGCTGGGTGGCAGCCCCAGCATTTT; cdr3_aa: CASSYSLAGWQPQHF
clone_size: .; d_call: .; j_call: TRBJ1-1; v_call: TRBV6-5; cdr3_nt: TGTGCCAGCAGTTTGGACTTCGGTGGGAACACTGAAGCTTTCTTT; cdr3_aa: CASSLDFGGNTEAFF
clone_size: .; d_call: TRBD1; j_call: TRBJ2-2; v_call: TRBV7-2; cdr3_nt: TGTGCCAGCAGGGGACAGGGTGTACGGACCGGGGAGCTGTTTTTT; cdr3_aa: CASRGQGVRTGELFF
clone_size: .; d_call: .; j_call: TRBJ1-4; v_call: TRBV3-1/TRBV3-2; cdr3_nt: TGTGCCAGCAGCCTAGGGGTAAATGAAAAACTGTTTTTT; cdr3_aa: CASSLGVNEKLFF
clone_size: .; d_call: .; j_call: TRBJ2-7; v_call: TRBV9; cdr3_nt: TGTGCCAGCAGCGTGGTTAGCGGCAACGAGCAGTACTTC; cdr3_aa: CASSVVSGNEQYF
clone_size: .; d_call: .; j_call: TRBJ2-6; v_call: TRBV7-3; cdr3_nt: TGTGCCAGCAGCTTAATGGGGTCCGGGGCCAACGTCCTGACTTTC; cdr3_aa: CASSLMGSGANVLTF
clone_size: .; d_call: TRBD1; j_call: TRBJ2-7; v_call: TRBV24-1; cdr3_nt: TGTGCCACCAGTGATTCGACAGGGCTCGAGCAGTACTTC; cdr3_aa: CATSDSTGLEQYF
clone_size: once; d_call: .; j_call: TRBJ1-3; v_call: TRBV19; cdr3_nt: TGTGCCAGTAGTAAGGTTCGGGGCACGGCGGGAAACACCATATATTTT; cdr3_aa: CASSKVRGTAGNTIYF
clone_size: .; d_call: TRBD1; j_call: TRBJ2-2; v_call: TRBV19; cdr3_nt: TGTGCCAGTAGAACGGGACAGGGCACCGGGGAGCTGTTTTTT; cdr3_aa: CASRTGQGTGELFF
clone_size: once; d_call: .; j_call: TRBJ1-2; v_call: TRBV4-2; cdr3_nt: TGTGCCAGCAGCCCTGATCAGGGCCTCGGCTACACCTTC; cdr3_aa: CASSPDQGLGYTF
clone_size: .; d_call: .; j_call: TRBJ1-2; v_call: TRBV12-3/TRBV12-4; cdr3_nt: TGTGCCAGCAGTTTAGGGGCAGCCTATGGCTACACCTTC; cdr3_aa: CASSLGAAYGYTF
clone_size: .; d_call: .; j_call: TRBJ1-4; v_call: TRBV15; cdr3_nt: TGTGCCACCAGCAGAGCGAGGGGCCCAACTAATGAAAAACTGTTTTTT; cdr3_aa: CATSRARGPTNEKLFF
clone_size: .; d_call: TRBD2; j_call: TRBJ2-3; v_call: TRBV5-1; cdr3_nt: TGCGCCAGCAATCTAATGGGACTAGCGGCTAGCACAGATACGCAGTATTTT; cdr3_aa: CASNLMGLAASTDTQYF
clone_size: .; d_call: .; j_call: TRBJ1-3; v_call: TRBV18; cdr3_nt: TGTGCCAGCTCACCAGGGGGCTGGAACACCATATATTTT; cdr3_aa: CASSPGGWNTIYF
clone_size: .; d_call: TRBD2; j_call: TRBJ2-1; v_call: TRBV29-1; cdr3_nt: TGCAGCGTCGGGACTAGCCAATACAATGAGCAGTTCTTC; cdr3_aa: CSVGTSQYNEQFF
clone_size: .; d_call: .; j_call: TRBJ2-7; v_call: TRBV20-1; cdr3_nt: TGCAGTGCAAGCATTGCCTACGAGCAGTACTTC; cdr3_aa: CSASIAYEQYF
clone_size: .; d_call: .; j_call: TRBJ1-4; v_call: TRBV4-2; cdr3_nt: TGTGCCAGCAGCCACTCCAGAGGTCAGAATGAAAAACTGTTTTTT; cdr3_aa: CASSHSRGQNEKLFF
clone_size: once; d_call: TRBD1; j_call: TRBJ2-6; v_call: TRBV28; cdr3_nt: TGTGCCAGCAGCCTGGACAGGGGGCTTGCTGGGGCCAACGTCCTGACTTTC; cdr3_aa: CASSLDRGLAGANVLTF
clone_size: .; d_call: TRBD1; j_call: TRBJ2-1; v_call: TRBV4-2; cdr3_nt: TGTGCCAGCAGCCAAGGGGGAGGGACAGGGGTGAATGAGCAGTTCTTC; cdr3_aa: CASSQGGGTGVNEQFF
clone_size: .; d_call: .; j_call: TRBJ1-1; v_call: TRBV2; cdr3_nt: TGTGCCAGCAGTCGGACTGGGGTGAACACTGAAGCTTTCTTT; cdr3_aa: CASSRTGVNTEAFF
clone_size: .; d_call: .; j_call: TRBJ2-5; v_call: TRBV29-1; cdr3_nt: TGCAGCGCCCGCGCAGGGAACCAAGAGACCCAGTACTTC; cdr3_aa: CSARAGNQETQYF
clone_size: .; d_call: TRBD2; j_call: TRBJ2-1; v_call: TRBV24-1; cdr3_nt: TGTGCCACCAGTGATTCCCGAATGGGCGGGAGGTCGGGTGAGCAGTTCTTC; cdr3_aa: CATSDSRMGGRSGEQFF
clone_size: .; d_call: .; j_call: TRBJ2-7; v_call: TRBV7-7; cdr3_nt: TGTGCCAGCAGTCGAAGTCTGGGCTACGAGCAGTACTTC; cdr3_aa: CASSRSLGYEQYF
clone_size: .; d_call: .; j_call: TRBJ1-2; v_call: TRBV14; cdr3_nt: TGTGCCAGCAGCCCGACAGGCCTTAACTATGGCTACACCTTC; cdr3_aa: CASSPTGLNYGYTF
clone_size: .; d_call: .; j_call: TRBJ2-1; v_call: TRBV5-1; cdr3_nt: TGCGCCAGCAGCGCTGAGGGAGCCGGGACACTATCCTACAATGAGCAGTTCTTC; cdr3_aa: CASSAEGAGTLSYNEQFF
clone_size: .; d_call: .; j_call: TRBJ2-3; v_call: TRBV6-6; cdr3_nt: TGTGCCAGCAGCCCCGGAAGGGATACGCAGTATTTT; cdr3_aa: CASSPGRDTQYF
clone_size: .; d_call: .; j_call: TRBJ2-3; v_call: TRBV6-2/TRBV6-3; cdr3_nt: TGTGCCAGCAGTTACTTGGAGTCAGATACGCAGTATTTT; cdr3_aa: CASSYLESDTQYF
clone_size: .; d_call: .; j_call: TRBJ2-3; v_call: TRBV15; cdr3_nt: TGTGCCACCAGCAGAGATAAAGGTGGGGGCGCAGATACGCAGTATTTT; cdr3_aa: CATSRDKGGGADTQYF
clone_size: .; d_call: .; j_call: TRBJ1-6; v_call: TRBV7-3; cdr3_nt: TGTGCCAGCCGAGCAGGAGGTTTTTCACCCCTCCACTTT; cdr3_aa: CASRAGGFSPLHF
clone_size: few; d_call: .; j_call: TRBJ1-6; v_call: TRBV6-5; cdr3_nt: TGTGCCAGCAGTTATTTCCCCAATGATTCACCCCTCCACTTT; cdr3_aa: CASSYFPNDSPLHF
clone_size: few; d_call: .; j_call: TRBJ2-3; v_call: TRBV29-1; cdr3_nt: TGCAGCGTTGAAGTTTCTGTGACTAGTGGGATTACAGATACGCAGTATTTT; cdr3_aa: CSVEVSVTSGITDTQYF
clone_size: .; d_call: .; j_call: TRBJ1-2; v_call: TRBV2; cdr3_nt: TGTGCCAGCAGAGCAACTAACTATGGCTACACCTTC; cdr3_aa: CASRATNYGYTF
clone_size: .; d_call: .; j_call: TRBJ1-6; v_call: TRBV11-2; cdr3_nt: TGTGCCAGCAGCTTAGAGGAGGGCGGTGTAGCGCCCCTCCACTTT; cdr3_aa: CASSLEEGGVAPLHF
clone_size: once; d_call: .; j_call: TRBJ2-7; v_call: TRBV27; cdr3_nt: TGTGCCAGCAGACGGACCCGGCACGAGCAGTACTTC; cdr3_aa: CASRRTRHEQYF
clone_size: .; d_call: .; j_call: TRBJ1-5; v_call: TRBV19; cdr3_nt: TGTGCCAGTAGTCCCCAGACCAATCAGCCCCAGCATTTT; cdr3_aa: CASSPQTNQPQHF
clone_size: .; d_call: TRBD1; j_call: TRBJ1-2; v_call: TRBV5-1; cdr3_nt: TGCGCCAGCAGGCCGGGACAGCGCCTCTATGGCTACACCTTC; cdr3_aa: CASRPGQRLYGYTF
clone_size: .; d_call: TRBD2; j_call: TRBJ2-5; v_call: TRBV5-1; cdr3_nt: TGCGCCAGCAGCTTGGGATCAGCGGGAGGCCAAGAGACCCAGTACTTC; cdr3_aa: CASSLGSAGGQETQYF
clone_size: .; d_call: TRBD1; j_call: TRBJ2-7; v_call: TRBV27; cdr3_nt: TGTGCCAGCAGTTTACGCGGACAGGGACCCTACGAGCAGTACTTC; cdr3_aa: CASSLRGQGPYEQYF
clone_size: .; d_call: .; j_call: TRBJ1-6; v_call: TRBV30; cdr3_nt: TGTGCCTGGGGGTGGCGGGGACACAGAGGAAATTCACCCCTCCACTTT; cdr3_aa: CAWGWRGHRGNSPLHF
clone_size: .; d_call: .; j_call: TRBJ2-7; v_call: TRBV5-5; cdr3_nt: TGTGCCAGCAGCTTGGGAGGGTACGAGCAGTACTTC; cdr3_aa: CASSLGGYEQYF
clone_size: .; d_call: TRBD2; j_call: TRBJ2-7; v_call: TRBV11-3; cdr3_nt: TGTGCCAGCAGCTCCATAGCGGGTAGCTCCTACGAGCAGTACTTC; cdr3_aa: CASSSIAGSSYEQYF